Listed here are 13 T cell receptor beta chains from one sample, sequenced in a study of naive and memory T cell subsets. The beta constant-region primer was an equimolar mix of two oligonucleotides covering TRBC1 and TRBC2. The ligated cDNA underwent four PCR rounds using SP2 and nested alpha and beta constant-region primers. Using its own MiXCR run on the UMI-ligation and nested PCR reads, TCRdb lists one record per CDR3 protein. The sample holds about 8,000 distinct CDR3 sequences, around 27% seen once. Sequencing used CD8+ TEMRA cells from blood. Sample subset: effector memory re-expressing CD45RA, CD45RA+ CD27-. Source of these receptors: a human donor in good health.

The V gene is TRBV7-9, the J gene TRBJ1-3; D is unresolved. Germline CDR1 SEHNR, CDR2 FQNEAQ (reference sequence). Trimming took off 4 bases at V and 0 bases at J, with 13 bases between the two ends. This CDR3 is 16 amino acids long. The DNA for the CDR3 is TGTGCCAGCAGCTCATCGCAGCGGCGCTCTGGAAACACCATATATTTT. Translating gives CASSSSQRRSGNTIYF.

This clonotype has only a few counts. The chain has TRBV27 and TRBJ2-1; TRBD2 matches at 12 bases. J was trimmed by 4 bases and V by 3 bases; bases with no gene match: 13. Germline V lookup: CDR1 MNHEY, CDR2 SMNVEV (reference sequence). The CDR3 totals 19 residues. The CDR3 sequence: CASSFTGLAGHYWYNEQFF. The CDR3 DNA is TGTGCCAGCAGTTTCACGGGACTAGCGGGCCACTATTGGTACAATGAGCAGTTCTTC.

The rearrangement joins TRBV27 to TRBJ2-7, with D unresolved. Trimming took off 4 bases at V and 4 bases at J, with 23 bases between the two ends. CDR1 and CDR2 from the germline V gene are MNHEY and SMNVEV (reference sequence). The CDR3 totals 17 residues. The CDR3 reads CASSSIGPSPTFYEQYF. The CDR3, as DNA: TGTGCCAGCAGTTCAATTGGGCCGAGCCCGACCTTTTACGAGCAGTACTTC.

In the case of this clonotype: The final CDR3 position lacks the conserved phenylalanine or tryptophan, pointing to a likely read error. The gene calls are TRBV7-6 and TRBJ2-7; D unclear. The CDR3 runs to 11 residues. Between the trimmed V and J ends, which lost 7 bases and 3 bases, there was a span of 7 bases. The V gene's germline CDR1 is SGHVS and CDR2 FNYEAQ. CDR3 region: CASNNDYEQYS. As DNA, the CDR3 is TGTGCCAGCAACAACGACTACGAGCAGTACTCC.

This clonotype was seen a few times. The chain uses TRBV4-1 and TRBJ2-1; 8 bases agree with TRBD1. The CDR3 loop spans 15 amino acids. Unmatched junction bases numbered 12, after V lost 5 bases and J lost 9 bases. Germline lookup yields CDR1 MGHRA and CDR2 YSYEKL. The CDR3 region has the DNA TGCGCCAGCAGCTCTAGCCCCAGGGGGCAGGGTGAGCAGTTCTTC. This codes for CASSSSPRGQGEQFF.

A remark on this clonotype: The junction departs from the called germline gene at one end, perhaps through a read error. The gene calls are TRBV4-3 and TRBJ2-1; D possibly matches TRBD1 or TRBD2 (5 bases each). This CDR3 is built from 15 residues. In germline, CDR1 is LGHNA, CDR2 YSLEER. The CDR3 region has the DNA TGCGCCAGCAGCCAAGATCGGGGCGGGTATCAGGAGCTGTTCTTC. It specifies CASSQDRGGYQELFF.

This clonotype came up a few times. The chain carries TRBV7-3 and TRBJ2-3, with D possibly matching TRBD1 (6 bases). Germline V gene lookup returns CDR1 SGHTA and CDR2 FQGTGA. V lost 5 bases, J lost 3 bases, and 15 bases lay in between. The CDR3 sequence is 15 residues long. Here the CDR3 reads CASSPGPGDTDTQYF. The CDR3 DNA reads TGTGCCAGCAGCCCGGGCCCAGGGGATACAGATACGCAGTATTTT.

This rearrangement joins TRBV13 to TRBJ2-7; D ambiguous. Germline loops: CDR1 PRHDT, CDR2 FYEKMQ (reference sequence). Trimming stripped 0 bases from V and 6 bases from J, with 3 bases between. This CDR3 is 11 amino acids long. The CDR3 here is CASSLGPEQYF. Here the CDR3 DNA reads TGTGCCAGCAGCTTAGGACCCGAGCAGTACTTC. The complete variable domain, with remaining parts taken from reference TRBV13 and TRBJ2-7, reads AAGVIQSPRHLIKEKRETATLKCYPIPRHDTVYWYQQGPGQDPQFLISFYEKMQSDKGSIPDRFSAQQFSDYHSELNMSSLELGDSALYFCASSLGPEQYFGPGTRLTVT.

In its sample, this clonotype was seen a few times. The chain is built from TRBV28 and TRBJ1-5; weak D call: TRBD1 (5 bases). Germline-derived CDR1 and CDR2 are MDHEN and SYDVKM. The CDR3 sequence is 16 residues long. Trimming took off 7 bases at V and 3 bases at J, with 19 bases between the two ends. The CDR3 is CASNRLQVGDNQPQHF. The CDR3 DNA follows: TGTGCCAGCAACCGCCTACAGGTGGGGGACAATCAGCCCCAGCATTTT.

This clonotype was observed once. The chain carries TRBV19 and TRBJ1-4, with TRBD1 as a possible D gene (5 bases). The CDR3 runs to 17 residues. Between the trimmed V and J ends, which lost 3 bases and 4 bases, there was a span of 18 bases. The V gene's germline CDR1 is LNHDA and CDR2 SQIVND (reference sequence). This CDR3 is CASSISAGLWSNEKLFF. As DNA, the CDR3 is TGTGCCAGTAGTATCTCGGCGGGGCTCTGGAGTAATGAAAAACTGTTTTTT. The full variable domain, with the rest looked up from reference TRBV19 and TRBJ1-4, is DGGITQSPKYLFRKEGQNVTLSCEQNLNHDAMYWYRQDPGQGLRLIYYSQIVNDFQKGDIAEGYSVSREKKESFPLTVTSAQKNPTAFYLCASSISAGLWSNEKLFFGSGTQLSVL.

The rearrangement joins TRBV7-3 to TRBJ2-3; no clear D. Trimming pared 5 bases from V and 2 bases from J, leaving 8 bases between. The CDR3 loop spans 13 amino acids. CDR1 and CDR2 from the germline V gene are SGHTA and FQGTGA. The CDR3 DNA is TGTGCCAGCAGCATGGATGTCACAGATACGCAGTATTTT. Translated, it gives CASSMDVTDTQYF.

V gene TRBV4-2 combines with J gene TRBJ2-7; 10 nucleotides match TRBD2. Germline V lookup: CDR1 LGHNA, CDR2 YNFKEQ. V trimming: 4 bases; J trimming: 4 bases; junction bases outside the gene matches: 7. The CDR3 is 15 residues long. The CDR3 DNA follows: TGTGCCAGCAGCCCGGAACCGGGACTAGCGTACGAGCAGTACTTC. This translates into CASSPEPGLAYEQYF.

This sequence joins TRBV7-9 and TRBJ2-3, with 7 bases matching TRBD1. The CDR3 loop spans 13 amino acids. Germline lookup yields CDR1 SEHNR and CDR2 FQNEAQ (reference sequence). V shed 7 bases and J 1 base; nucleotides not matched to a gene: 2. CDR3 sequence: CASNGQGTDTQYF. The CDR3, as DNA: TGTGCCAGCAATGGACAGGGCACAGATACGCAGTATTTT. Filled out from reference TRBV7-9 and TRBJ2-3, the complete variable domain reads DTGVSQNPRHKITKRGQNVTFRCDPISEHNRLYWYRQTLGQGPEFLTYFQNEAQLEKSRLLSDRFSAERPKGSFSTLEIQRTEQGDSAMYLCASNGQGTDTQYFGPGTRLTVL.